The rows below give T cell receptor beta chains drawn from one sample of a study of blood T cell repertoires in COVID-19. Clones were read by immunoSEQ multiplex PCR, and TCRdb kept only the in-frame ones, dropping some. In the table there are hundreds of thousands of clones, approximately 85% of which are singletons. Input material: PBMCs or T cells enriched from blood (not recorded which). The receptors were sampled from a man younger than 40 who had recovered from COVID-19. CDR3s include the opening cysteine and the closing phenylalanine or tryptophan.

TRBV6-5,CASGRVGDYGYTF
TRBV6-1,CASSELFSMSYGYTF
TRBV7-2,CASSLVAGTVDGYTF
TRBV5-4,CASSLGQGALNYGYTF
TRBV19,CASSTLDRAMDGYTF
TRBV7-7,CASSPRQGKGNEQFF
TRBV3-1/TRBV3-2,CASSQVSSGNSPLHF
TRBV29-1,CSVQQGIGTEAFF
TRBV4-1,CASSQGGFGVPDTQYF
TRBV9,CASSVATEAYEQYF
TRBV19,CASKDRGGVADTQYF
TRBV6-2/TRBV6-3,CASSYPGTAGNTIYF
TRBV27,CASRAGTGGMYEQYF
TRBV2,CASSGPEETQYF
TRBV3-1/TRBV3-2,CASSHLVYEQYF
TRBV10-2,CASRSIQGPYGYTF
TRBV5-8,CASSLASQSHEKLFF
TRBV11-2,CASSLLAGAGNEQFF
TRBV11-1,CASSWGRGDTDTQYF
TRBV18,CASSPSPGQGNSPLHF
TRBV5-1,CASSGGYQSGYGYTF
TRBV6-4,CASSGTSGADTQYF
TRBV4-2,CASSRGTSGLQETQYF
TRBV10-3,CAISERGSGELFF
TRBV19,CASSFEIRGEQGVNQPQHF
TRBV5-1,CASTRLAGGQETQYF
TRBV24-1,CATRRQGRIRTQYEQYF
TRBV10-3,CAISESVRGPETQYF
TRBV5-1,CASKPTGGSSTDTQYF
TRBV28,CASRPRGGRTYEQYF
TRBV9,CASSVSGGRDTQYF
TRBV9,CASSVGVAEETQYF
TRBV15,CATSRVTTGTYGYTF
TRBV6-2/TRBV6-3,CASSYSGASTEAFF
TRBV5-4,CASTSLGDRRGDTQYF
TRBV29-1,CSVLWGSNTEAFF
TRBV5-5,CASSWTGPGNTEAFF
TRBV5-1,CASSVLGTGEETQYF
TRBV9,CASSEAANTEAFF
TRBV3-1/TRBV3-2,CASSQDFGTVLTQYF
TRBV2,CASSEYGTGGNEQYF
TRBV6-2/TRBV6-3,CASSTRSGGYTF
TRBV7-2,CASSLGGIYGYTF
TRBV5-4,CASSFRRVVDTEAFF
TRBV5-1,CASSSETGAKGYTF
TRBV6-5,CAGQGSYNSPLHF
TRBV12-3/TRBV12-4,CASSATLAGEQYF
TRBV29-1,CSGGGDRLNTEAFF
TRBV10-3,CAISESIDNDRIGEPQHF
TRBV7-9,CASSSGTGLYEQYF
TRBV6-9,CASSYEVRNEQYF
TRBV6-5,CASSYWAQGPNEKLFF
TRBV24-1,CATSGTKLTGELFF
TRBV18,CASSPSGQGVGYTF